These T cell receptor beta chains were read from a single sample in a study of blood T cell repertoires in COVID-19. Profiling relied on immunoSEQ multiplex PCR, and the TCRdb table lists in-frame clones only, not all of them. The sample consists of some 340,000 clones, around four fifths of them appearing once. The sequenced sample was PBMCs or T cells enriched from blood (not recorded which). The source is a woman aged 50 to 65 who had recovered from COVID-19. The CDR3 runs from the conserved cysteine through the conserved F or W. A D gene is named only where the DNA matches it firmly. Where a row states a size, it is once, few, many or the class of an expanded clone; other rows omit it.

clone_size	v_call	d_call	j_call	cdr3_nt	cdr3_aa
.	TRBV10-3	TRBD2	TRBJ2-2	TGTGCCATCAGGACTAGCGGGACGGCCGGGGAGCTGTTTTTT	CAIRTSGTAGELFF
.	TRBV28	.	TRBJ1-5	TGTGCCAGCAGTTTATCCGGGGGTGGCAATCAGCCCCAGCATTTT	CASSLSGGGNQPQHF
.	TRBV19	.	TRBJ1-2	TGTGCCAGTAGTATGGCAGTTAACTATGGCTACACCTTC	CASSMAVNYGYTF
.	TRBV19	.	TRBJ2-1	TGTGCCAGTAGTATCAAAGGCGGGACGGGTTCCTACAATGAGCAGTTCTTC	CASSIKGGTGSYNEQFF
.	TRBV4-1	TRBD1	TRBJ1-1	TGCGCCAGCAGCCAAGTATCTGGACAGGGGGTAGCTTTCTTT	CASSQVSGQGVAFF
once	TRBV10-3	.	TRBJ1-2	TGTGCCATCAGTGGACATTGGGGCTACACCTTC	CAISGHWGYTF
.	TRBV5-5	TRBD1	TRBJ1-1	TGTGCCAGCCAACCCGGGACAGGGGGATACACTGAAGCTTTCTTT	CASQPGTGGYTEAFF
.	TRBV30	.	TRBJ1-3	TGTGCCTGGAGTGTACTGGGGGGGTTCCTCAGCTCTGGAAACACCATATATTTT	CAWSVLGGFLSSGNTIYF
once	TRBV19	.	TRBJ1-5	TGTGCCAGTAGTAACTTCAAGTTAAAGAATCAGCCCCAGCATTTT	CASSNFKLKNQPQHF
.	TRBV6-5	TRBD1	TRBJ2-7	TGTGCCAGCAGGGTAGACAGGGGCTCCTACGAGCAGTACTTC	CASRVDRGSYEQYF
.	TRBV3-1/TRBV3-2	TRBD2	TRBJ2-1	TGTGCCAGCAGCCTCGGACTAGCGGGAGGTGGAGGTACTGAGCAGTTCTTC	CASSLGLAGGGGTEQFF
.	TRBV11-3	.	TRBJ2-7	TGTGCCAGCAGCTTAGTGTTCGGGGAGAACTACGAGCAGTACTTC	CASSLVFGENYEQYF
few	TRBV28	TRBD1	TRBJ1-2	TGTGCCAGCAGTGCTTCACCCAGGGGGCTCCTCTATGGCTACACCTTC	CASSASPRGLLYGYTF
.	TRBV19	TRBD1	TRBJ2-5	TGTGCCAGTAAACAGGGAAGGGGGCTCCAAGAGACCCAGTACTTC	CASKQGRGLQETQYF
.	TRBV7-6	TRBD2	TRBJ2-3	TGTGCCAGCAGCTTGCGACTAGCGGGGTCCGATGATACGCAGTATTTT	CASSLRLAGSDDTQYF
.	TRBV18	TRBD2	TRBJ2-3	TGTGCCAGCTCTGTTGGTAGCGGGGGGAGCACAGATACGCAGTATTTT	CASSVGSGGSTDTQYF
.	TRBV30	.	TRBJ1-2	TGTGCCTGGAAAAAAACAGGGAGATGGGACTATGGCTACACCTTC	CAWKKTGRWDYGYTF
.	TRBV25-1	.	TRBJ2-6	TGTGCCAGCAGTGCAGGGTCTGGGGCCAACGTCCTGACTTTC	CASSAGSGANVLTF
.	TRBV6-4	TRBD1	TRBJ2-7	TGTGCCAGCAGCCGGGACAGGACCTACGAGCAGTACTTC	CASSRDRTYEQYF
.	TRBV6-2/TRBV6-3	.	TRBJ2-7	TGTGCCAGCAGTAACCCTGCGCGCCATTACGAGCAGTACTTC	CASSNPARHYEQYF
.	TRBV14	TRBD2	TRBJ2-1	TGTGCCAGCAGCCAAGGAGCGGGGGGGCCGGGCAATGAGCAGTTCTTC	CASSQGAGGPGNEQFF
.	TRBV5-6	TRBD1	TRBJ1-1	TGTGCCAGCAGCCCCCGGGACAGGGGTTTGTTAACTGAAGCTTTCTTT	CASSPRDRGLLTEAFF
once	TRBV5-6	TRBD1	TRBJ1-5	TGTGCCAGCAGCTCATTGGGGCGACAGGGGTCAGATCAGCCCCAGCATTTT	CASSSLGRQGSDQPQHF
.	TRBV30	TRBD1	TRBJ2-1	TGTGCCTGGAGTGTAGGGACAGCTGAGCAGTTCTTC	CAWSVGTAEQFF
many	TRBV6-2/TRBV6-3	.	TRBJ2-3	TGTGCCAGCACCCCAGGCGGGCGACAGTATTTT	CASTPGGRQYF
once	TRBV19	TRBD1	TRBJ1-2	TGTGCCAGTAGTCCTAGGACAGGGGGCATGAACTATGGCTACACCTTC	CASSPRTGGMNYGYTF
few	TRBV5-4	TRBD1	TRBJ2-5	TGTGCCAGCAGCTTGCGGACAGGGGGGGCGAGAGAGACCCAGTACTTC	CASSLRTGGARETQYF
.	TRBV11-2	TRBD1	TRBJ2-7	TGTGCCAGCAGCTCGACAAGGACAGGGAACTACGAGCAGTACTTC	CASSSTRTGNYEQYF
.	TRBV6-2/TRBV6-3	.	TRBJ2-7	TGTGCCAGCAGTTACACGACAGGTTACGAGCAGTACTTC	CASSYTTGYEQYF
.	TRBV10-3	TRBD1	TRBJ2-7	TGTGCCACCAAATCATCCGGGACAGGGGCGGGAGAGCAGTACTTC	CATKSSGTGAGEQYF
.	TRBV21-1	.	TRBJ1-1	TGTGCCAGCAGCTCAGGACAGGGGCACGGCGCTGAAGCTTTCTTT	CASSSGQGHGAEAFF
.	TRBV18	.	TRBJ1-2	TGTGCCAGCTCACCAATCGTGTCTGGCTCGAACGGCTACACCTTC	CASSPIVSGSNGYTF
.	TRBV29-1	.	TRBJ1-1	TGCAGCGCCGAAGAGGGGGGTAGGGCTGAAGCTTTCTTT	CSAEEGGRAEAFF
.	TRBV29-1	TRBD1	TRBJ1-4	TGCAGCGTAAAACAGGGGGCTGGGGAAAAACTGTTTTTT	CSVKQGAGEKLFF
once	TRBV19	TRBD1	TRBJ1-1	TGTGCCAGTAGTGAGGGGGGGACAGGGAACACTGAAGCTTTCTTT	CASSEGGTGNTEAFF
.	TRBV30	.	TRBJ1-5	TGTGCCTGGAGCCGTGGCGGGTTTAGGAATCAGCCCCAGCATTTT	CAWSRGGFRNQPQHF
.	TRBV19	.	TRBJ1-2	TGTGCCAGTAGTATGATCCCCAGCGGCTATGGCTACACCTTC	CASSMIPSGYGYTF
.	TRBV7-2	.	TRBJ1-5	TGTGCCAGCAGCCCGAGGGGGGGTGGACAGCCCCAGCATTTT	CASSPRGGGQPQHF
.	TRBV29-1	.	TRBJ1-1	TGCAGCGCCGGAGATGAAGCTTTCTTT	CSAGDEAFF
.	TRBV19	.	TRBJ2-2	TGTGCCAGTAGTACGGGCTTTAGGGGCGGGGAGCTGTTTTTT	CASSTGFRGGELFF
.	TRBV11-3	TRBD1	TRBJ1-1	TGTGCCAGTACATCCGGGACAGCTAACACTGAAGCTTTCTTT	CASTSGTANTEAFF
.	TRBV5-6	.	TRBJ2-5	TGTGCCAGCAGCTTGGATCTCCAAGAGACCCAGTACTTC	CASSLDLQETQYF